This TCR beta chain was recovered during a study of T cell repertoires in cytomegalovirus infection. Study overall: Alongside well-studied HLA-B-restricted CMV epitopes, recently identified HLA-C-restricted CMV epitopes were also used. An indication of both CMV infection and matching HLA type came from public TCR beta signatures.

Notes on this clonotype: Antigen unknown. At one end, the junction sequence differs from germline, possibly due to a read error.

MiXCR was run by TCRdb on the reads, yielding one entry per CDR3 protein. The sample has about 570,000 distinct CDR3 sequences, 40% seen once. CDR1 is SGHVS and CDR2 is FQNEAQ in the germline V gene. The CDR3 is made up of 21 amino acids. Study outcomes and limitations: Ex vivo responses were dominated by HLA-C-restricted CMV-specific TCR beta clonotypes. Cumulated frequencies of public TCR beta families served to identify carriers of CMV plus the relevant HLA.

The V call is TRBV7-8, the J call TRBJ2-1; TRBD2 matches 8 bases. The clonotype comes from a human donor in good health (CMV status not recorded). Some clones in this sample may be carry-over from other donors' samples. Material: cultured PBMCs, obtained from culture after CMV antigen stimulation. CDR3 loop: CASSRHLVSFPGTSMDNEQLF. CDR3 coding DNA: TGTGCCAGCAGCCGCCACTTAGTATCCTTTCCCGGGACTAGTATGGACAATGAGCAGTTATTC.